These 20 T cell receptor beta chains were sequenced from one sample in a study of shared clonotypes between healthy human individuals. Profiled with immunoSEQ multiplex PCR; TCRdb holds only in-frame clones, not every one. The data show 2 million to 2.5 million clones, 95% seen once. Sequencing was carried out using naive CD4+ T cells sorted from blood. Subset noted: CD45RA+ positively selected. Receptor source: a young man in good health.

This CDR3 is CASSASGLAHTDTQYF. DNA of the CDR3: TGTGCCAGTAGTGCCTCGGGACTAGCGCACACAGATACGCAGTATTTT. The chain has TRBV19 and TRBJ2-3; TRBD2 aligns across 10 bases. The CDR3 is 16 residues long. Looked up from germline, CDR1 is LNHDA and CDR2 is SQIVND (reference sequence). V was pared by 5 bases and J by 2 bases, with 7 bases of the junction left unmatched.

The J gene is TRBJ1-1, the V gene TRBV5-1, with 7 bases aligning to TRBD1. The CDR3 is 15 amino acids. J lost 4 bases, V lost 0 bases, and 6 bases had no gene match. Germline V gene sequence: CDR1 SGHRS, CDR2 YFSETQ. CDR3 residues: CASSLEGTVSTEAFF. CDR3 nucleotide sequence: TGCGCCAGCAGCTTGGAGGGGACAGTTAGCACTGAAGCTTTCTTT.

The J gene is TRBJ2-1, the V gene TRBV30, with 8 bases aligning to TRBD1. The V gene's germline CDR1 is GTSNPN and CDR2 SVGIG (reference sequence). V lost 5 bases to trimming and J lost 5 bases; unmatched junction nucleotides: 2. The CDR3 contains 12 residues. The CDR3 DNA sequence: TGTGCCTGGCGACAGGGGAACAATGAGCAGTTCTTC. Translation: CAWRQGNNEQFF.

The V call is TRBV5-4, the J call TRBJ2-2; weak D call: TRBD1 (5 bases). CDR3 length: 15 amino acids. Germline values: CDR1 SGHNT, CDR2 YYREEE (reference sequence). Trimming left V 4 bases short and J 7 bases short, with 17 bases between. In DNA form, the CDR3 reads TGTGCCAGCAGCCTCGGGCCCCCTCAGGGCGGGGAGCTGTTTTTT. It specifies CASSLGPPQGGELFF.

The V gene is TRBV30, the J gene TRBJ2-4; possibly TRBD1 or TRBD2 for D (5 bases each). CDR1 and CDR2 (germline): GTSNPN, SVGIG (reference sequence). CDR3 length equals 15 residues. Trimming pared 0 bases from V and 0 bases from J, leaving 9 bases between. CDR3 in amino acids: CAWSVGTLAKNIQYF. DNA for the CDR3: TGTGCCTGGAGTGTAGGGACCCTAGCCAAAAACATTCAGTACTTC.

This sequence joins TRBV6-6 and TRBJ2-7; D tentatively fits TRBD1 or TRBD2 (5 bases each). Germline loops: CDR1 MNHNY, CDR2 SVGAGI (reference sequence). This CDR3 has 16 residues. The germline V and J ends were trimmed by 2 bases and 2 bases, with 16 bases remaining between them. CDR3 coding DNA: TGTGCCAGCAGTTACGGCACTACCGGGGCCCCCTACGAGCAGTACTTC. This sequence encodes CASSYGTTGAPYEQYF.

This chain connects TRBV27 to TRBJ2-1; 12 positions match TRBD2. Germline V gene data show CDR1 as MNHEY and CDR2 as SMNVEV (reference sequence). CDR3 length: 19 residues. V shed 2 bases and J 0 bases; nucleotides not matched to a gene: 8. The DNA for the CDR3 is TGTGCCAGCAGTTTAACTAGCGGGGGGTTTGACAGCTCCTACAATGAGCAGTTCTTC. This translates into CASSLTSGGFDSSYNEQFF.

The rearrangement joins TRBV25-1 to TRBJ2-5, with D possibly being TRBD2 (6 bases). In germline, CDR1 is MGHDK, CDR2 SYGVNS. The CDR3 totals 14 residues. The ends were cut back, 6 bases at V and 3 bases at J, with 14 bases in the middle. The CDR3, as DNA: TGTGCCAGCAGCGGGAGACAGTTCGAAGAGACCCAGTACTTC. Protein sequence: CASSGRQFEETQYF.

This clone was detected a few times. The sample contains more than one DNA sequence encoding this CDR3. CDR3: CASSLDGLNTEAFF. The CDR3 DNA reads as TGTGCCAGCAGCTTAGATGGCCTGAACACTGAAGCTTTCTTT. V usage is TRBV11-2 and J usage is TRBJ1-1; D is unclear. V was shortened by 0 bases and J by 0 bases, with 5 bases between the two germline ends. This CDR3 region has 14 residues. Germline assignment: CDR1 SGHAT and CDR2 FQNNGV.

The chain couples TRBV11-2 to TRBJ2-5; D unresolved. The last part of the DNA fits TRBJ2-7 better; the J call may be wrong. The CDR3 extends over 11 amino acids. Per the germline V gene, CDR1 is SGHAT and CDR2 is FQNNGV. The CDR3 spells CASSTYYEQYF. The CDR3 bases are TGTGCCAGCAGCACCTATTACGAGCAGTACTTC.

Comments on this clone: A much bigger clone sits one base away, suggesting this may be a read error. This specimen includes other DNA sequences encoding the same CDR3. The chain carries TRBV7-2 and TRBJ1-6; 7 positions match TRBD1. The CDR3 consists of 14 residues. Germline trimming cut 5 bases from V and 6 bases from J; bases unmatched to any gene: 4. Germline V gene sequence: CDR1 SGHTA, CDR2 FQGNSA. The CDR3: CASSRDRGNSPLHF. CDR3 nucleotides: TGTGCCAGCAGCCGGGACAGAGGTAATTCACCCCTCCACTTT.

This chain uses TRBV5-1 with TRBJ1-1, with TRBD1 matching 8 bases. This CDR3 spans 18 amino acids. With V trimmed by 1 base and J by 1 base, 12 bases remained unmatched. In germline, CDR1 is SGHRS, CDR2 YFSETQ. CDR3 nucleotide sequence: TGCGCCAGCAGCTTGCCTGACAGGGGCTCCCTTGGGAACACTGAAGCTTTCTTT. Translating it yields CASSLPDRGSLGNTEAFF. The full variable domain, with the rest looked up from reference TRBV5-1 and TRBJ1-1, is KAGVTQTPRYLIKTRGQQVTLSCSPISGHRSVSWYQQTPGQGLQFLFEYFSETQRNKGNFPGRFSGRQFSNSRSEMNVSTLELGDSALYLCASSLPDRGSLGNTEAFFGQGTRLTVV.

The rearrangement links TRBV6-1 to TRBJ2-1; D is undetermined. Trimming pared 1 base from V and 12 bases from J, leaving 10 bases between. In germline, CDR1 is MNHNS, CDR2 SASEGT. This CDR3 has 12 amino acids. CDR3 bases: TGTGCCAGCAGTGAAGGGCATATCCTGCAGTTCTTC. Translated, it gives CASSEGHILQFF.

A note on this clone: Other nucleotide sequences from this sample produce the same CDR3. The genes are TRBV6-1 and TRBJ1-2; D not certain. In germline, CDR1 is MNHNS, CDR2 SASEGT. This CDR3 is 12 amino acids long. Trimming removed 4 bases from V and 4 bases from J, with 7 bases in between. CDR3 loop: CASSGGSYGYTF. The CDR3 DNA reads TGTGCCAGCAGTGGAGGGAGCTATGGCTACACCTTC.

This clone has a handful of counts. This chain joins TRBV4-1 and TRBJ1-1, with TRBD1 as a possible D gene (6 bases). Trimming took 0 bases from V and 6 from J, leaving 20 bases between them. This CDR3 is 17 amino acids long. Germline assignment: CDR1 MGHRA and CDR2 YSYEKL. CDR3 sequence reads: CASSQERIGTGGPEAFF. CDR3 coding DNA: TGCGCCAGCAGCCAAGAGAGGATTGGTACGGGGGGCCCTGAAGCTTTCTTT.

This clone was observed once. The V and J genes are TRBV5-1 and TRBJ2-3; weak D call: TRBD2 (6 bases). Trimming took off 0 bases at V and 2 bases at J, with 10 bases between the two ends. Germline V gives CDR1 SGHRS, CDR2 YFSETQ. The CDR3 sequence is 15 residues long. The CDR3 region is CASSLVGTVTDTQYF. The CDR3 coding sequence is TGCGCCAGCAGCTTGGTCGGGACTGTCACAGATACGCAGTATTTT.

The V gene is TRBV2, the J gene TRBJ1-5; TRBD1 might be the D (6 bases). CDR3 length: 16 amino acids. V shed 7 bases and J shed 2 bases, with 18 bases lying between them. Germline values: CDR1 SNHLY, CDR2 FYNNEI. The CDR3 region has the DNA TGTGCCAGCACCCAGGGGTGGGCGTCGGGCAATCAGCCCCAGCATTTT. It specifies CASTQGWASGNQPQHF.

This chain connects TRBV6-5 to TRBJ1-6; D remains ambiguous. This CDR3 contains 13 residues. V shed 6 bases and J shed 9 bases, with 12 bases lying between them. Germline loops: CDR1 MNHEY, CDR2 SVGAGI. The CDR3 nucleotides read TGTGCCAGCAGCCCCACAGTAGTTTCACCCCTCCACTTT. Its protein is CASSPTVVSPLHF.

The gene calls are TRBV10-3 and TRBJ2-2, with 8 bases matching TRBD1. The CDR3 has 16 residues. Losses at the gene ends were 7 bases for V and 1 base for J; bases not matched to a gene: 8. Looked up from germline, CDR1 is ENHRY and CDR2 is SYGVKD. The DNA for the CDR3 is TGTGCCATCACCCCTGGGGACAGGATGAACACCGGGGAGCTGTTTTTT. Translated: CAITPGDRMNTGELFF.

The gene calls are TRBV7-2 and TRBJ2-6, with D unresolved. V was shortened by 5 bases and J by 0 bases, with 5 bases between the two germline ends. This CDR3 contains 14 residues. The V gene's germline CDR1 is SGHTA and CDR2 FQGNSA. The CDR3 region is CASSVSSGANVLTF. For the CDR3, the DNA is TGTGCCAGCAGCGTAAGCTCTGGGGCCAACGTCCTGACTTTC.